Each of the 3 T cell receptor beta chains below was sequenced from the same sample in a study of blood T cell repertoires in COVID-19 (dated by TCRdb to 2018 to 2021). The library was generated by the immunoSEQ multiplex PCR assay. The immuneACCESS repertoire file appears here via TCRdb, limited to in-frame rearrangements. These files lack a portion of the clones; in checked studies, under half of the deficit traces to unresolved V genes, and the cause of the others is not known. Here the sample has about 210,000 clones; under 90% occur a single time. The top ten constitute about 2.7% of the sample. Input material: peripheral blood. These receptors came from a woman in her thirties or forties with active or convalescent COVID-19.

The rearrangement joins TRBV13 to TRBJ2-3; 7 bases are a match to TRBD1. V shed 4 bases and J 0 bases; nucleotides not matched to a gene: 4. This CDR3 comprises 15 residues. CDR1 is PRHDT, CDR2 FYEKMQ, per germline (reference sequence). The CDR3 nucleotides are TGTGCCAGCAGCTCACAGGGGATTAGCACAGATACGCAGTATTTT. As protein: CASSSQGISTDTQYF.

The sample holds one count of this clone. V gene TRBV9 combines with J gene TRBJ2-5, with 13 nucleotides matching TRBD2. Germline V gene sequence: CDR1 SGDLS, CDR2 YYNGEE. There are 17 residues in the CDR3. Losses at the gene ends were 3 bases for V and 4 bases for J; bases not matched to a gene: 9. DNA for the CDR3: TGTGCCAGCAGCGCCGAATTCGGGACTAGCGGGGTAGAGACCCAGTACTTC. As protein: CASSAEFGTSGVETQYF.

This clone has a handful of counts. The chain has TRBV19 and TRBJ1-3; no definite D call. Germline values: CDR1 LNHDA, CDR2 SQIVND (reference sequence). The V end was cut by 5 bases, the J end by 2 bases, with 10 bases between. The CDR3 has 14 residues. The CDR3 is CASSADSAGNTIYF. Here the CDR3 DNA reads TGTGCCAGTAGTGCGGATTCGGCTGGAAACACCATATATTTT.